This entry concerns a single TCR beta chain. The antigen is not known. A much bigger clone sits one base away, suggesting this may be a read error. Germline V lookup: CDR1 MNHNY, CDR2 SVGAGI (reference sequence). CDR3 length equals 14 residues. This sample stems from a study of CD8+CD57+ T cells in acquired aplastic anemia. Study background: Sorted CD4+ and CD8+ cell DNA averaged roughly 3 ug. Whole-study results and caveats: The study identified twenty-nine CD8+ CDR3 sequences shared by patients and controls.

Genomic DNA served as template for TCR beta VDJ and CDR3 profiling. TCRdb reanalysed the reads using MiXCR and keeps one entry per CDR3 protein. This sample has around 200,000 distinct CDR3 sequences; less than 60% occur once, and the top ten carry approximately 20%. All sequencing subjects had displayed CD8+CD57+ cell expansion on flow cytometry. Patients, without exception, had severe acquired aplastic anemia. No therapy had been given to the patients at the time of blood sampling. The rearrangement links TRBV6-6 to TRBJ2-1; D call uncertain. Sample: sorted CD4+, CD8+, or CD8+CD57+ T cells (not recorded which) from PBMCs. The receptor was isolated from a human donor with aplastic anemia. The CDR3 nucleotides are TGTGCCAGCAGTGCCCCAAGGTCCTACAATGAGCGGTTCTTC. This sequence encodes CASSAPRSYNERFF.